The 9 T cell receptor beta chains presented below share a single source sample, sequenced in a study of T-cell reconstitution after alpha-beta-depleted transplantation in children (dated by TCRdb to the mid-2010s). The sample's treatment or condition label, in plain terms: allogeneic hematopoietic cell transplantation with graft depleted of TCRalphabeta T cells and CD19 B cells. The library was made by PCR. Sequenced using an Illumina HiSeq 2500. TCR libraries were prepared with molecular barcoding, using unique molecular identifiers to normalize TCRbeta repertoire quantification. TCRdb itself trimmed the public reads at Q25 with fastp, ran MiXCR and retained productive beta chains. For every CDR3 protein sequence, its rows merge into one entry that carries the most common genes and DNA. This sample gives about 540,000 distinct CDR3 sequences in total; over 25% of them show up just once. The ten largest account for about 35% of the sample.

The sample consisted of PBMCs, taken before TCRalphabeta/CD19-depleted stem cell transplant. These receptors came from a boy under two years old with Wiskott-Aldrich syndrome, due to receive a stem cell transplant.

This sequence joins TRBV5-1 and TRBJ2-2; D remains ambiguous. Trimming removed 0 bases at V and 4 bases at J, with 7 bases between. Germline V gene sequence: CDR1 SGHRS, CDR2 YFSETQ. The CDR3 spans 14 residues. The CDR3 reads CASSLAPSTGELFF. Written as DNA, the CDR3 is TGCGCCAGCAGCTTGGCCCCGAGCACCGGGGAGCTGTTTTTT. Combining the CDR3 with reference TRBV5-1 and TRBJ2-2 gives the whole variable domain KAGVTQTPRYLIKTRGQQVTLSCSPISGHRSVSWYQQTPGQGLQFLFEYFSETQRNKGNFPGRFSGRQFSNSRSEMNVSTLELGDSALYLCASSLAPSTGELFFGEGSRLTVL.

This clonotype has only a few counts. This chain joins TRBV29-1 and TRBJ2-7; TRBD1 matches at 7 bases. J gave up 3 bases and V 6 bases, and 8 bases lay outside the gene matches. The V gene's germline CDR1 is SQVTM and CDR2 ANQGSEA. The CDR3 has 13 residues. The CDR3 reads CSVTAQGYYEQYF. The CDR3 coding sequence is TGCAGCGTAACGGCACAGGGGTACTACGAGCAGTACTTC.

This clonotype was seen only a few times. V and J are TRBV29-1 and TRBJ1-1; no definite D call. The length of the CDR3 is 13 residues. Trimming took off 4 bases at V and 1 base at J, with 10 bases between the two ends. The germline CDR1 and CDR2 sequences are SQVTM and ANQGSEA. CDR3 nucleotides: TGCAGCGTTGTGAGGGCCTCGAACACTGAAGCTTTCTTT. Translating gives CSVVRASNTEAFF.

This clonotype has only a few counts. V usage is TRBV7-2 and J usage is TRBJ2-5; the match to TRBD2 covers 7 bases. Germline values: CDR1 SGHTA, CDR2 FQGNSA. J gave up 4 bases and V 3 bases, and 8 bases lay outside the gene matches. The CDR3 sequence is 15 residues long. CDR3 region: CASSFGGRSPETQYF. The CDR3 nucleotides are TGTGCCAGCAGCTTTGGCGGGAGATCCCCAGAGACCCAGTACTTC.

The V gene is TRBV3-1, the J gene TRBJ1-4; D ambiguous. CDR3 length: 15 amino acids. Germline CDR1 LGHDT, CDR2 YNNKEL (reference sequence). The V end was cut by 3 bases, the J end by 3 bases, with 11 bases between. Here the CDR3 DNA reads TGTGCCAGCAGCCAGGACGGCCTTTCTAATGAAAAACTGTTTTTT. The encoded protein is CASSQDGLSNEKLFF.

This clonotype turned up a few times. The CDR3 spells CASSLTGTGGAYGYTF. CDR3 in DNA: TGCGCCAGCAGCTTGACCGGGACAGGGGGCGCGTATGGCTACACCTTC. The chain is built from TRBV5-1 and TRBJ1-2; 12 bases map to TRBD1. The CDR3 spans 16 residues. CDR1 is SGHRS and CDR2 is YFSETQ in the germline V gene. The V and J ends lost 1 base and 5 bases, in that order; junction bases with no gene match: 6.

This clonotype was observed a handful of times. V usage is TRBV29-1 and J usage is TRBJ2-3; D is tentatively TRBD1 or TRBD2 (5 bases each). Germline-derived CDR1 and CDR2 are SQVTM and ANQGSEA. This CDR3 spans 15 amino acids. V lost 3 bases and J 4 bases, leaving 17 bases between the germline ends. The DNA of the CDR3 is TGCAGCGTTGAGAAGCGGTCCACGGGACCAGATACGCAGTATTTT. Translation: CSVEKRSTGPDTQYF.

J is TRBJ1-1 and V is TRBV5-1; no reliable D call. V dropped 0 bases and J dropped 5 bases, with 11 bases sitting between them. This CDR3 is built from 14 residues. Germline-derived CDR1 and CDR2 are SGHRS and YFSETQ. Here the CDR3 reads CASSLGGFGTEAFF. In DNA form, the CDR3 reads TGCGCCAGCAGCTTGGGAGGATTCGGGACTGAAGCTTTCTTT.

The genes are TRBV20-1 and TRBJ2-3, with D perhaps matching TRBD2 (5 bases). From germline, CDR1 is DFQATT and CDR2 SNEGSKA (reference sequence). This CDR3 has 10 amino acids. Trimming left V 5 bases short and J 9 bases short, with 9 bases between. The CDR3 protein is CSALSGTQYF. In DNA form, the CDR3 reads TGCAGTGCTCTCAGCGGAACGCAGTATTTT.